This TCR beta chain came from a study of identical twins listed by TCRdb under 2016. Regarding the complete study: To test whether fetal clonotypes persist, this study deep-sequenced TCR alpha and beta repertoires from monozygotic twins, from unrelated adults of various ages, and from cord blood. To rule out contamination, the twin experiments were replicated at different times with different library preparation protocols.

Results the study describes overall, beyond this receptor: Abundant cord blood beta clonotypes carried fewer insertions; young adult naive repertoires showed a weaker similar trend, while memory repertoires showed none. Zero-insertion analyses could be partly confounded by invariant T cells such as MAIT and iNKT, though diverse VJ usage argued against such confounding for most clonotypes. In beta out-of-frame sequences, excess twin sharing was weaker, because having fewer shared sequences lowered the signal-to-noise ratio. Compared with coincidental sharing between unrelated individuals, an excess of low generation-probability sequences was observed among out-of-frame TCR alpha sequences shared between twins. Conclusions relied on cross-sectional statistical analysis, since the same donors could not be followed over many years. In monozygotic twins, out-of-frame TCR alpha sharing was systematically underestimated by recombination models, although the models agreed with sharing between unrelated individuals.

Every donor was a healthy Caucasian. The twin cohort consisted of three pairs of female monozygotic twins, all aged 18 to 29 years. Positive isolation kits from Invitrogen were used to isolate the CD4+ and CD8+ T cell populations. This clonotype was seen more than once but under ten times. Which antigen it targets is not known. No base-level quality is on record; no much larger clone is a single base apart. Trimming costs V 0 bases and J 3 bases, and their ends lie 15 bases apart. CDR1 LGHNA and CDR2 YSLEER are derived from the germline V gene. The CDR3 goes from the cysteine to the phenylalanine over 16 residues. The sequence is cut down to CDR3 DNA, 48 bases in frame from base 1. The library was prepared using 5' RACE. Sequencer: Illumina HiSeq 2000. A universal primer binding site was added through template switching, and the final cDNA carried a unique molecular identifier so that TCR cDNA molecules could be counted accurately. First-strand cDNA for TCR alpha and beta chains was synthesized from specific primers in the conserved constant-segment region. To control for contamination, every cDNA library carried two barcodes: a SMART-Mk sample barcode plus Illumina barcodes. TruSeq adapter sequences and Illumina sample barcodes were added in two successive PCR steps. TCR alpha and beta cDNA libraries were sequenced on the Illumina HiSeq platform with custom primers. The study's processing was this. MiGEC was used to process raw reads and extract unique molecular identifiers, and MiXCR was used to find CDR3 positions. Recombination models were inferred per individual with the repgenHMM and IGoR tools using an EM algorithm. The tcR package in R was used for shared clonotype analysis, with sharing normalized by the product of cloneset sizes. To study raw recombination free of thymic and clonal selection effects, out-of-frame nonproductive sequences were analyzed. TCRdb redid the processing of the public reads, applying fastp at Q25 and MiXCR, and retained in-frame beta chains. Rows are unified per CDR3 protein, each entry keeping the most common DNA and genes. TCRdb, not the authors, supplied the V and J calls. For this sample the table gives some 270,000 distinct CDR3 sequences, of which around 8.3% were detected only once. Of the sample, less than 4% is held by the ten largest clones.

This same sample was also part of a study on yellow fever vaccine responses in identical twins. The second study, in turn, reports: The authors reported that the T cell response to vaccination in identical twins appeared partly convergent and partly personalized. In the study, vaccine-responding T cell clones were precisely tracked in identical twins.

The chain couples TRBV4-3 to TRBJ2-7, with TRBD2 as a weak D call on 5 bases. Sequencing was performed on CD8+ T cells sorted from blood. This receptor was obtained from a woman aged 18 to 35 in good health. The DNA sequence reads TGCGCCAGCAGCCAAGAATTAGGACTGTCAAACTACGAGCAGTACTTC. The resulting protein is CASSQELGLSNYEQYF.